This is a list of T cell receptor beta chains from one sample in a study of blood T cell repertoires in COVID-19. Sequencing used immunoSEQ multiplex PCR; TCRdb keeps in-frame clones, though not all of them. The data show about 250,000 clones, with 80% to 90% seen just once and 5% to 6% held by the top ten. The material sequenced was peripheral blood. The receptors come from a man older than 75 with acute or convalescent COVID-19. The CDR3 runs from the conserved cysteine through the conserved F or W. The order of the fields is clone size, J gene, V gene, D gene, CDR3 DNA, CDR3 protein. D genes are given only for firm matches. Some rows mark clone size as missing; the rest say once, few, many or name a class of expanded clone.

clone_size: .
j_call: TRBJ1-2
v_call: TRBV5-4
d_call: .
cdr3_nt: TGTGCCAGCAGCTTGCCCTCCGGGACTGACTATGGCTACACCTTC
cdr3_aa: CASSLPSGTDYGYTF

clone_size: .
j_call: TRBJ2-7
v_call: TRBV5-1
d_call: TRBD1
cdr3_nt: TGCGCCAGCAGCTTGGAGGGACAGAAAAACTACGAGCAGTACTTC
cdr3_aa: CASSLEGQKNYEQYF

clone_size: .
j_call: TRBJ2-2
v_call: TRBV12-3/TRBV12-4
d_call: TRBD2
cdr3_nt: TGTGCCAGCTTGCGGGAGCCCGGGGAGCTGTTTTTT
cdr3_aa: CASLREPGELFF

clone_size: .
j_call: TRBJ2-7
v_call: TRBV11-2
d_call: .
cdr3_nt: TGTGCCAGCAGCCCGAGACAGAGCTCCTACGAGCAGTACTTC
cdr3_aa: CASSPRQSSYEQYF

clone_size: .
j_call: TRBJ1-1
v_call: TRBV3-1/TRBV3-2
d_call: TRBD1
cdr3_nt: TGTGCCAGCAGCCAAGTACAGGGGAATGAAGCTTTCTTT
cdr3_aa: CASSQVQGNEAFF

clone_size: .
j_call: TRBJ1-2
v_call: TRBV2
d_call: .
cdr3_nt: TGTGCCAGCAGGGTTGACAGGACAAACTATGGCTACACCTTC
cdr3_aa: CASRVDRTNYGYTF

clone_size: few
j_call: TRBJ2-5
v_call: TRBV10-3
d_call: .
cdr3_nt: TGTGCCATCAGTTCAGGGGGGCAAGAGACCCAGTACTTC
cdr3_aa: CAISSGGQETQYF

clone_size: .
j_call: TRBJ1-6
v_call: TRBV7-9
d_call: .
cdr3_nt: TGTGCCAGCAGCTTAGAGGGGTCCTCACTCCTCCACTTT
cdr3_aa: CASSLEGSSLLHF

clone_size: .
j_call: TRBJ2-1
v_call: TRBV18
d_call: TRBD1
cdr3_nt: TGTGCCAGCAGGCGCATGGGACAGGGGGGGGTCAATGAGCAGTTCTTC
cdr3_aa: CASRRMGQGGVNEQFF

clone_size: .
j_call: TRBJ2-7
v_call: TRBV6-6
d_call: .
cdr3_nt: TGTGCCAGCAGCAATCGCACCGGACTAAACTACGAGCAGTACTTC
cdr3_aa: CASSNRTGLNYEQYF

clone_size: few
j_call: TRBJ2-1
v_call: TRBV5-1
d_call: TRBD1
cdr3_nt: TGCGCCAGCAGCTCTCACGGGACAGGGGGCGATGAGCAGTTCTTC
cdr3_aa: CASSSHGTGGDEQFF

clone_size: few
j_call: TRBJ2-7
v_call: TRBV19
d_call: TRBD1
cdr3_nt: TGTGCCAGTAGTATTAGGGACAGTAACTACGAGCAGTACTTC
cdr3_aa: CASSIRDSNYEQYF

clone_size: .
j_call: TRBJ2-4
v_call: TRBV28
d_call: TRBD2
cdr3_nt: TGTGCCACCCAACGGTCGGGGGGTCAAAACATTCAGTACTTC
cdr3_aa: CATQRSGGQNIQYF

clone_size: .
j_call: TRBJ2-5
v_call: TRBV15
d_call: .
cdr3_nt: TGTGCCACCAGCAGGAGGCTAGCTGGAGAGACCCAGTACTTC
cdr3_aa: CATSRRLAGETQYF

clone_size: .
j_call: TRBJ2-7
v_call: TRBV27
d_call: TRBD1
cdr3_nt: TGTGCCAGCAGTCAACGGGGGACAGGGTACTCCTACGAGCAGTACTTC
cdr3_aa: CASSQRGTGYSYEQYF

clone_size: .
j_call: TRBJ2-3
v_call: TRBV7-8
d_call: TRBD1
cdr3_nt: TGTGCCAGCAGCTTAGAGGGGGCCTACACAGATACGCAGTATTTT
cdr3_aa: CASSLEGAYTDTQYF

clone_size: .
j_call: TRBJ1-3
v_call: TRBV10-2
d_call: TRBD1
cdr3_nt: TGCGCCAGCAGTGACGGGAGGGACAGGGTTTCTGGAAACACCATATATTTT
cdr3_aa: CASSDGRDRVSGNTIYF

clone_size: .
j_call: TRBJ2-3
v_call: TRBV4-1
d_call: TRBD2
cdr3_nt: TGCGCCAGCAGCCAAGGGCTCCGTAGCGGGGTTGGCACAGATACGCAGTATTTT
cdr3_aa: CASSQGLRSGVGTDTQYF

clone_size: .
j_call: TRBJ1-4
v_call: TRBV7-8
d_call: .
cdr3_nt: TGTGCCAGCAGCTTCAGGGCGCTGGTCGGGACTAATGAAAAACTGTTTTTT
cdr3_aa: CASSFRALVGTNEKLFF

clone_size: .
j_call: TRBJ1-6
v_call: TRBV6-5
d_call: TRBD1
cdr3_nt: TGTGCCAGCAGTTACGGGACAGGGGCATCTTCACCCCTCCACTTT
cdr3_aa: CASSYGTGASSPLHF

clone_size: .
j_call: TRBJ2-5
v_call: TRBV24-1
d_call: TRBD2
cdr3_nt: TGTGCCACCAGTGATCCCCTAGCGGGAGGGCCTGAAGAGACCCAGTACTTC
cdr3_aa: CATSDPLAGGPEETQYF

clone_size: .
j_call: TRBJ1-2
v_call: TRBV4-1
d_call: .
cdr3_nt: TGCGCCAGCAGCCAAACTCGGGGGGCCGCCTATGGCTACACCTTC
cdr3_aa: CASSQTRGAAYGYTF

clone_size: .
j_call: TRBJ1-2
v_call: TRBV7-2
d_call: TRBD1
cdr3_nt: TGTGCCAGCAGCGCTGCCCGACAGGGACGGAGTGGCTACACCTTC
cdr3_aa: CASSAARQGRSGYTF

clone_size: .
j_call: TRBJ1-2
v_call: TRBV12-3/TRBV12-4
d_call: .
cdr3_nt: TGTGCCAGCAGGTCAAGCGGAGGGTATGGCTACACCTTC
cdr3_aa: CASRSSGGYGYTF

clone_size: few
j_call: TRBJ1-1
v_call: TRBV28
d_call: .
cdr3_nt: TGTGCCAGCAACGACAGAGCTTTCTTT
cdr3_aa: CASNDRAFF

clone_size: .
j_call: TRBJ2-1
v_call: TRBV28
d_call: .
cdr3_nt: TGTGCCAGCTCTCGTAATGAGCAGTTCTTC
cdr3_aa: CASSRNEQFF

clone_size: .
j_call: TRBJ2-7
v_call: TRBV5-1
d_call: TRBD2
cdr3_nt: TGCGCCAGCAGCTTGGTAGCGGGGAGCTACGAGCAGTACTTC
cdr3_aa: CASSLVAGSYEQYF

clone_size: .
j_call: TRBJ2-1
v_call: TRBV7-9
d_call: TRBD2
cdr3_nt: TGTGCCAGCAGCTTAGGAGCGGGAGTCTACAATGAGCAGTTCTTC
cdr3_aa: CASSLGAGVYNEQFF

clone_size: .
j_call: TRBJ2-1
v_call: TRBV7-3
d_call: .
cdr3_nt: TGTGCCAGCAGCTTAAGTAGATTGGATGAGCAGTTCTTC
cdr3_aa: CASSLSRLDEQFF

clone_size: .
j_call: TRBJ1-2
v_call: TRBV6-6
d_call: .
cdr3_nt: TGTGCCAGCAGCAGGGATGGAATCTATGGCTACACCTTC
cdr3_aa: CASSRDGIYGYTF

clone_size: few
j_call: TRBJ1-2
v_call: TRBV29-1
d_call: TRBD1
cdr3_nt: TGCAGCGTTGCTACCGGGACAGCCTATGGCTACACCTTC
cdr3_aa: CSVATGTAYGYTF

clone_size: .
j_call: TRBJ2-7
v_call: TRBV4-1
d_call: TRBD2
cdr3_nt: TGCGCCAGCAGCCAGACGACTAGCGGATCCTACGAGCAGTACTTC
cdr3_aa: CASSQTTSGSYEQYF

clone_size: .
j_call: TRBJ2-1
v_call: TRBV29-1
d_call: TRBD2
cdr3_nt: TGCAGCGTTGACACTAGCGGGAGGGCTATAAATGAGCAGTTCTTC
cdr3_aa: CSVDTSGRAINEQFF

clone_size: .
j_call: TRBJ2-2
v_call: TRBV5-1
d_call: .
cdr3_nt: TGCGCCAGCAGCCAACAGGGCCCCGGGGAGCTGTTTTTT
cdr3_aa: CASSQQGPGELFF

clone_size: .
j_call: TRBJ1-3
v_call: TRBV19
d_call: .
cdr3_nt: TGTGCCAGTAGTATTCGGACAAGTGGAAACACCATATATTTT
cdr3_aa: CASSIRTSGNTIYF

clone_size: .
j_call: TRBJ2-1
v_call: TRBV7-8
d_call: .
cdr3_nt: TGTGCCAGCGTAAAGTCTCAGGACTATTGGTTCAATGAGCAGTTCTTC
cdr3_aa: CASVKSQDYWFNEQFF

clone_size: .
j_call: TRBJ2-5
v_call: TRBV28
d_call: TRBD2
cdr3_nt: TGTGCCAGCAGCGCAGCGGGGGGGGCCCAGTACTTC
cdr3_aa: CASSAAGGAQYF

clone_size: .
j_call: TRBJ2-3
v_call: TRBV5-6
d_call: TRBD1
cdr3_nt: TGTGCCAGCAGCCCTGGACAGGCGCGAGATACGCAGTATTTT
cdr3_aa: CASSPGQARDTQYF

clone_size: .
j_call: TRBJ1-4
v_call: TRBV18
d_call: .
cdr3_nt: TGTGCCAGCTCATCCTTCGCAACTAATGAAAAACTGTTTTTT
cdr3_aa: CASSSFATNEKLFF

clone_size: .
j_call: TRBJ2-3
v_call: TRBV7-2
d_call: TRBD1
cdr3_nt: TGTGCCAGCAGCTTACGACAGGGGGCAGATACGCAGTATTTT
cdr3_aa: CASSLRQGADTQYF

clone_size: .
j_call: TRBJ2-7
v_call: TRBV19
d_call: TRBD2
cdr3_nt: TGTGCCAGTAGCCTATCCGAGGGACTAGCGGTCTACGAGCAGTACTTC
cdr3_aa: CASSLSEGLAVYEQYF

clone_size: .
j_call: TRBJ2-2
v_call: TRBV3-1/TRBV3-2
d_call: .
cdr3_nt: TGTGCCAGCAGCCAAGCCCCGGGGACCGGGGAGCTGTTTTTT
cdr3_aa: CASSQAPGTGELFF

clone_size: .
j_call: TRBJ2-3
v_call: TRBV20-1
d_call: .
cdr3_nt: TGCAGTGCTAGTAAGTTCGCCCGACAGGAAAGTACAGATACGCAGTATTTT
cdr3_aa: CSASKFARQESTDTQYF

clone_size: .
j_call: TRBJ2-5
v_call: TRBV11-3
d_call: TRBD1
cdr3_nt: TGTGCCAGCAGCTTCGTAGGACAGGCCGAGACCCAGTACTTC
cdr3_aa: CASSFVGQAETQYF

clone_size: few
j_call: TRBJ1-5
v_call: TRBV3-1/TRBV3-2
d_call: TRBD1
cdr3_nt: TGTGCCAGCAGCGGACAGGGGGCACGGAATCAGCCCCAGCATTTT
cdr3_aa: CASSGQGARNQPQHF

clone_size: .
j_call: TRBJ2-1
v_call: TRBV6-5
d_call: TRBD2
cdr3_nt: TGTGCCAGCAGCGCCGGACTAGCGGGGGCCAATGAGCAGTTCTTC
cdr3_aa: CASSAGLAGANEQFF

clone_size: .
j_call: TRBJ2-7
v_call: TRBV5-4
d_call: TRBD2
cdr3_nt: TGTGCCAGCAGCCCACGCCGCGGGGGGATGGGCGAGCAGTACTTC
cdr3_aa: CASSPRRGGMGEQYF

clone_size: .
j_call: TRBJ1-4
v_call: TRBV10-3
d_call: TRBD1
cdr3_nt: TGTGCCATCAGTGAGCAGACAGGGGGGAATGAAAAACTGTTTTTT
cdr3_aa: CAISEQTGGNEKLFF

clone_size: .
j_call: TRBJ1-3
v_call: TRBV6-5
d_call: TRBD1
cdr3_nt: TGTGCCAGCCGGGGACAGGGTAAAGGAAACACCATATATTTT
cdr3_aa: CASRGQGKGNTIYF

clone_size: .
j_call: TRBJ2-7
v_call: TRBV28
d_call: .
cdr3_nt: TGTGCCAGCAGTTTTCTGGGCCGCGAGCAGTACTTC
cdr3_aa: CASSFLGREQYF

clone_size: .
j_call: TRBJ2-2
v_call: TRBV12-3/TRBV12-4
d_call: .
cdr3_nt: TGTGCCAGCAGTCCGCGGGGTACCGGGGAGCTGTTTTTT
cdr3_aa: CASSPRGTGELFF

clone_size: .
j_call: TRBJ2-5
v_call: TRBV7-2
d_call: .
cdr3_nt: TGTGCCAGCAGCTTATCTGGGAGCAGCCTGGAGACCCAGTACTTC
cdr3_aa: CASSLSGSSLETQYF

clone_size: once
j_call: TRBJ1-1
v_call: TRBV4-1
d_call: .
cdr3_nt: TGCGCCAGCAGCCAAGATTGGAGAGAAGCTTTCTTT
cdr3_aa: CASSQDWREAFF

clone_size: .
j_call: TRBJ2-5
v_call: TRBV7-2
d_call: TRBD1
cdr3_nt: TGTGCCAGCAGCTTAGGCGGGACAGGGGCAGAGACCCAGTACTTC
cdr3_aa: CASSLGGTGAETQYF

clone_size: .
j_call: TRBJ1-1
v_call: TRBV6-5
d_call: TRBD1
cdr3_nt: TGTGCCAGCAGCACCCCACAGGGGGTTGAAGCTTTCTTT
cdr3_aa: CASSTPQGVEAFF

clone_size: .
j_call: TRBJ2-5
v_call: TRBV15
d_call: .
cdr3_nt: TGTGCCACCAGCCCTCGGGACTCCCGAGAGGTCCAGTACTTC
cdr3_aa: CATSPRDSREVQYF

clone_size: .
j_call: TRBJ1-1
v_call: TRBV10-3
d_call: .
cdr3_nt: TGTGCCATCAGTGCAGGCCCTGAAGCTTTCTTT
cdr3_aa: CAISAGPEAFF